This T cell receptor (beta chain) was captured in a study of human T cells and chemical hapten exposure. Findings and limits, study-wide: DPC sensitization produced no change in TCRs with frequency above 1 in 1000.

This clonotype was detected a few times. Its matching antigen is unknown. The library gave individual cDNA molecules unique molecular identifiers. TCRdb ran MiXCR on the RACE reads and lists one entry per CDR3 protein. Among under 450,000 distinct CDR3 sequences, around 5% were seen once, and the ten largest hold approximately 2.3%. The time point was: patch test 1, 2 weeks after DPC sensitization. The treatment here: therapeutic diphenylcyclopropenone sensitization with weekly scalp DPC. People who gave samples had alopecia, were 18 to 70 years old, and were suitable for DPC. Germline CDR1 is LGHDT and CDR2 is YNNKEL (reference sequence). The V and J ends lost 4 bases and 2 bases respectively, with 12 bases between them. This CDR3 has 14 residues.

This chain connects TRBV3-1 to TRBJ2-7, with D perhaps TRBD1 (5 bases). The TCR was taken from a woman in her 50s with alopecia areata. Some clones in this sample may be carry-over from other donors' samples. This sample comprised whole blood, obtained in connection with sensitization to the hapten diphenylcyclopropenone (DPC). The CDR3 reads CASSPDIGTYEQYF. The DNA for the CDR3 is TGTGCCAGCAGCCCGGACATCGGCACCTACGAGCAGTACTTC.